At least ten counts were recorded for the clone carrying this T cell receptor beta chain. Its antigen is as yet unknown. This record belongs to a study of T cells in Graves' hyperthyroidism and ophthalmopathy. Regarding the study as a whole: Among thyroid clonotypes expanded above 0.001, most also appeared in blood.

Blood sampling occurred at first hyperthyroidism diagnosis, ahead of any ophthalmopathy symptoms. Germline V CDR1 and CDR2: SNHLY, FYNNEI. This CDR3 is 15 amino acids long. The V segment lost 7 bases and the J segment 7 bases; nucleotides outside the gene matches: 14. The TCR beta CDR3 regions underwent amplification using RNA transcripts as the source. An initial round of RT-PCR targeting the TCR CDR3 relied on the HTBI primer set. MiXCR was run by TCRdb on the multiplex PCR reads, yielding one entry per CDR3 protein. This repertoire shows under 750,000 distinct CDR3 sequences, 15% to 20% found once; its top ten account for over 15%.

Sequenced material: blood. This clonotype was obtained from a woman in her forties or fifties with Graves' hyperthyroidism that later progressed to Graves' ophthalmopathy. This rearrangement joins TRBV2 to TRBJ2-7; 9 bases align to TRBD2. The CDR3 protein is CASIGGLALAGEQYF. CDR3 bases: TGTGCCAGCATTGGAGGACTAGCGCTAGCGGGGGAGCAGTACTTC.